Listed below are T cell receptor beta chains from one sample, sequenced in a study of cytomegalovirus exposure and HLA in healthy donors. Some clones are missing from TCRdb's copy, which holds only in-frame ones; the method was immunoSEQ multiplex PCR. The data hold about 180,000 clones, with more than 75% observed a single time. Sequenced input: PBMCs. The receptors come from a young woman in good health and CMV-seropositive. The CDR3 runs from the conserved cysteine through the conserved F or W. The order of the fields is CDR3 protein, CDR3 DNA, V gene, J gene, clone size, D gene. A D gene is named only where the DNA matches it firmly. Clone size, where shown, is once, few, many, or a class for clones that have expanded.

cdr3_aa: CASSQDGQGLYGYTF; cdr3_nt: TGCGCCAGCAGCCAAGACGGACAGGGATTATATGGCTACACCTTC; v_call: TRBV4-3; j_call: TRBJ1-2; clone_size: once; d_call: TRBD1
cdr3_aa: CASSQKPTGSGANVLTF; cdr3_nt: TGCGCCAGCAGCCAGAAACCAACAGGGTCAGGGGCCAACGTCCTGACTTTC; v_call: TRBV5-1; j_call: TRBJ2-6; clone_size: .; d_call: .
cdr3_aa: CASSHGTAYEQYF; cdr3_nt: TGTGCCAGCAGCCACGGGACAGCCTACGAGCAGTACTTC; v_call: TRBV7-9; j_call: TRBJ2-7; clone_size: .; d_call: TRBD1
cdr3_aa: CASGRERLYF; cdr3_nt: TGTGCCAGCGGACGGGAGCGTTTGTACTTC; v_call: TRBV6-1; j_call: TRBJ2-5; clone_size: .; d_call: .
cdr3_aa: CASLTRGERTDTQYF; cdr3_nt: TGTGCCAGCTTAACTCGGGGGGAACGCACAGATACGCAGTATTTT; v_call: TRBV27; j_call: TRBJ2-3; clone_size: .; d_call: TRBD2
cdr3_aa: CASSLRQVGDYEQYF; cdr3_nt: TGTGCCAGCAGTTTGCGACAGGTAGGAGACTACGAGCAGTACTTC; v_call: TRBV28; j_call: TRBJ2-7; clone_size: .; d_call: .
cdr3_aa: CASSFFESDTQYF; cdr3_nt: TGTGCCAGCAGTTTTTTCGAGTCAGATACGCAGTATTTT; v_call: TRBV2; j_call: TRBJ2-3; clone_size: few; d_call: .
cdr3_aa: CASSSTGVVGELFF; cdr3_nt: TGTGCCAGCAGCTCGACAGGGGTAGTCGGGGAGCTGTTTTTT; v_call: TRBV11-3; j_call: TRBJ2-2; clone_size: .; d_call: TRBD1
cdr3_aa: CASSLQGQDTEAFF; cdr3_nt: TGCGCCAGCAGCTTACAGGGGCAGGACACTGAAGCTTTCTTT; v_call: TRBV5-1; j_call: TRBJ1-1; clone_size: .; d_call: TRBD1
cdr3_aa: CATSREGAASYEQYF; cdr3_nt: TGTGCCACCAGCAGAGAAGGGGCAGCCTCCTACGAGCAGTACTTC; v_call: TRBV15; j_call: TRBJ2-7; clone_size: once; d_call: .
cdr3_aa: CASSLAPGLAGASSYEQYF; cdr3_nt: TGTGCCAGCAGCTTAGCGCCGGGACTAGCGGGGGCAAGCTCCTACGAGCAGTACTTC; v_call: TRBV7-9; j_call: TRBJ2-7; clone_size: .; d_call: TRBD2
cdr3_aa: CASSLRTGGAAYYEQYF; cdr3_nt: TGTGCCAGCAGCTTACGTACTGGCGGGGCCGCCTACTACGAGCAGTACTTC; v_call: TRBV11-2; j_call: TRBJ2-7; clone_size: .; d_call: .
cdr3_aa: CASSLEGGSYNEQFF; cdr3_nt: TGTGCCAGCAGCTTAGAGGGGGGGTCCTACAATGAGCAGTTCTTC; v_call: TRBV7-9; j_call: TRBJ2-1; clone_size: .; d_call: .
cdr3_aa: CASSLTSGGSNEQFF; cdr3_nt: TGCGCCAGCAGCTTGACTAGCGGGGGGTCGAATGAGCAGTTCTTC; v_call: TRBV5-1; j_call: TRBJ2-1; clone_size: .; d_call: TRBD2
cdr3_aa: CASSWTGANEKLFF; cdr3_nt: TGTGCCAGCAGCTGGACGGGGGCTAATGAAAAACTGTTTTTT; v_call: TRBV5-5; j_call: TRBJ1-4; clone_size: .; d_call: .
cdr3_aa: CASSSQVNYGYTF; cdr3_nt: TGTGCCAGCAGCTCACAGGTTAACTATGGCTACACCTTC; v_call: TRBV5-5; j_call: TRBJ1-2; clone_size: .; d_call: .
cdr3_aa: CASSVGGEGISPLHF; cdr3_nt: TGTGCCAGCAGCGTGGGGGGGGAGGGAATTTCACCCCTCCACTTT; v_call: TRBV9; j_call: TRBJ1-6; clone_size: .; d_call: .
cdr3_aa: CASSQDSRTGGNTIYF; cdr3_nt: TGCGCCAGCAGCCAAGATTCGAGGACAGGGGGAAACACCATATATTTT; v_call: TRBV4-3; j_call: TRBJ1-3; clone_size: .; d_call: TRBD1
cdr3_aa: CASSPPRGTGTYEQYF; cdr3_nt: TGTGCCAGTAGCCCCCCGCGCGGGACAGGGACCTACGAGCAGTACTTC; v_call: TRBV19; j_call: TRBJ2-7; clone_size: .; d_call: TRBD1
cdr3_aa: CASSRVAFQETQYF; cdr3_nt: TGTGCCAGCAGCCGAGTCGCCTTTCAAGAGACCCAGTACTTC; v_call: TRBV11-3; j_call: TRBJ2-5; clone_size: .; d_call: .
cdr3_aa: CASSLLAPPQDTQYF; cdr3_nt: TGTGCCAGCAGCTTACTAGCCCCCCCCCAAGATACGCAGTATTTT; v_call: TRBV7-7; j_call: TRBJ2-3; clone_size: .; d_call: .
cdr3_aa: CSVEPGQGTDTQYF; cdr3_nt: TGCAGCGTTGAACCCGGACAGGGCACAGATACGCAGTATTTT; v_call: TRBV29-1; j_call: TRBJ2-3; clone_size: .; d_call: TRBD1
cdr3_aa: CATSREGQGIHEQYF; cdr3_nt: TGTGCCACCAGCAGAGAGGGACAGGGCATCCACGAGCAGTACTTC; v_call: TRBV15; j_call: TRBJ2-7; clone_size: .; d_call: TRBD1
cdr3_aa: CASSPRQGSKTQYF; cdr3_nt: TGTGCCAGCAGCCCTCGACAGGGAAGCAAGACCCAGTACTTC; v_call: TRBV7-2; j_call: TRBJ2-5; clone_size: .; d_call: TRBD1
cdr3_aa: CSAGQGRSYEQYF; cdr3_nt: TGCAGCGCGGGACAGGGACGATCCTACGAGCAGTACTTC; v_call: TRBV29-1; j_call: TRBJ2-7; clone_size: .; d_call: TRBD1
cdr3_aa: CATNRGNSPLHF; cdr3_nt: TGTGCCACCAACAGGGGTAATTCACCCCTCCACTTT; v_call: TRBV5-4; j_call: TRBJ1-6; clone_size: few; d_call: TRBD1
cdr3_aa: CASSQGRGDTQYF; cdr3_nt: TGTGCCAGCAGCCAAGGTAGGGGGGATACGCAGTATTTT; v_call: TRBV4-2; j_call: TRBJ2-3; clone_size: once; d_call: .
cdr3_aa: CASSYRGRVEQYF; cdr3_nt: TGTGCCAGCAGTTACAGGGGTAGGGTCGAGCAGTACTTC; v_call: TRBV6-5; j_call: TRBJ2-7; clone_size: .; d_call: .
cdr3_aa: CASSDVPGLAGSLYQETQYF; cdr3_nt: TGCGCCAGCAGTGATGTACCGGGACTAGCGGGGAGCCTGTACCAAGAGACCCAGTACTTC; v_call: TRBV10-2; j_call: TRBJ2-5; clone_size: .; d_call: TRBD2
cdr3_aa: CASSQDRGHEQYF; cdr3_nt: TGCGCCAGCAGCCAAGACAGGGGCCACGAGCAGTACTTC; v_call: TRBV4-1; j_call: TRBJ2-7; clone_size: .; d_call: .
cdr3_aa: CASSYRGWDSPLHF; cdr3_nt: TGTGCCAGCAGTTACCGAGGTTGGGATTCACCCCTCCACTTT; v_call: TRBV6-6; j_call: TRBJ1-6; clone_size: few; d_call: .
cdr3_aa: CASSSTWGYEQYF; cdr3_nt: TGTGCCAGCAGCTCGACTTGGGGCTACGAGCAGTACTTC; v_call: TRBV11-2; j_call: TRBJ2-7; clone_size: .; d_call: .
cdr3_aa: CASSADLARGSGNTIYF; cdr3_nt: TGTGCCAGCAGCGCCGATTTGGCCAGGGGATCTGGAAACACCATATATTTT; v_call: TRBV5-8; j_call: TRBJ1-3; clone_size: few; d_call: .
cdr3_aa: CASSPADRAALNQPQHF; cdr3_nt: TGTGCCAGCTCACCCGCGGACAGGGCGGCTCTCAATCAGCCCCAGCATTTT; v_call: TRBV18; j_call: TRBJ1-5; clone_size: .; d_call: TRBD1
cdr3_aa: CASSPQGGSLNTEAFF; cdr3_nt: TGTGCCAGCTCACCACAAGGAGGGTCTCTGAACACTGAAGCTTTCTTT; v_call: TRBV18; j_call: TRBJ1-1; clone_size: .; d_call: .
cdr3_aa: CASSLAPTSHYGYTF; cdr3_nt: TGTGCCAGCAGCTTGGCCCCTACCTCCCACTATGGCTACACCTTC; v_call: TRBV5-6; j_call: TRBJ1-2; clone_size: few; d_call: .
cdr3_aa: CASRGQGGSLGKNIQYF; cdr3_nt: TGTGCAAGTCGGGGACAAGGGGGATCTTTGGGCAAAAACATTCAGTACTTC; v_call: TRBV12-2; j_call: TRBJ2-4; clone_size: .; d_call: .
cdr3_aa: CASSSVGLASPDTQYF; cdr3_nt: TGTGCCAGCAGTTCCGTGGGACTAGCTAGCCCAGATACGCAGTATTTT; v_call: TRBV6-5; j_call: TRBJ2-3; clone_size: .; d_call: TRBD2
cdr3_aa: CASSRGAGGSQPQHF; cdr3_nt: TGTGCCAGCAGCCGTGGGGCAGGGGGAAGTCAGCCCCAGCATTTT; v_call: TRBV7-2; j_call: TRBJ1-5; clone_size: few; d_call: TRBD1
cdr3_aa: CASSQVYQGGGYTF; cdr3_nt: TGCGCCAGCAGCCAAGTATATCAGGGAGGTGGCTACACCTTC; v_call: TRBV4-3; j_call: TRBJ1-2; clone_size: .; d_call: .
cdr3_aa: CASSPGKGLASQETQYF; cdr3_nt: TGTGCCAGCTCACCAGGCAAGGGACTAGCGAGCCAAGAGACCCAGTACTTC; v_call: TRBV18; j_call: TRBJ2-5; clone_size: .; d_call: TRBD2
cdr3_aa: CASSARGVGETQYF; cdr3_nt: TGTGCCAGCAGCGCGCGGGGGGTTGGAGAGACCCAGTACTTC; v_call: TRBV13; j_call: TRBJ2-5; clone_size: .; d_call: TRBD2
cdr3_aa: CASSPRHFSPLYNSPLHF; cdr3_nt: TGTGCCAGCAGCCCCCGACACTTCTCACCTCTCTATAATTCACCCCTCCACTTT; v_call: TRBV14; j_call: TRBJ1-6; clone_size: .; d_call: .
cdr3_aa: CASSEGRRLGQPQHF; cdr3_nt: TGTGCCAGCAGTGAAGGGCGGCGGTTAGGTCAGCCCCAGCATTTT; v_call: TRBV6-1; j_call: TRBJ1-5; clone_size: .; d_call: .